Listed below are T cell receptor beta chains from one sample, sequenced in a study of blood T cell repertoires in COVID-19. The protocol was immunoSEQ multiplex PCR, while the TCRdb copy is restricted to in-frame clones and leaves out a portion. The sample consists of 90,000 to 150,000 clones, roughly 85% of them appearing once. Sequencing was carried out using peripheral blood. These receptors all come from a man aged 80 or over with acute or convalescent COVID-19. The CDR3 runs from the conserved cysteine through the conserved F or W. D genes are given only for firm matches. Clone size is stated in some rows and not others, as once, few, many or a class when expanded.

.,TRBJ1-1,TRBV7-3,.,CASSLAGQGNTEAFF,TGTGCCAGCAGCTTAGCCGGGCAGGGGAACACTGAAGCTTTCTTT
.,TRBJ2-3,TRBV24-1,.,CATSDNRLGTDTQYF,TGTGCCACCAGTGACAACAGGTTAGGCACAGATACGCAGTATTTT
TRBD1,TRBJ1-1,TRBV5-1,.,CASSFLGGGGADTEAFF,TGCGCCAGCAGCTTTCTCGGCGGAGGGGGCGCCGACACTGAAGCTTTCTTT
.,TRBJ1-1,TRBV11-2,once,CASSFPGVGTEAFF,TGTGCCAGCAGCTTCCCCGGAGTCGGAACTGAAGCTTTCTTT
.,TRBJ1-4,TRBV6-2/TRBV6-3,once,CASSYFRDLSEKLFF,TGTGCCAGCAGTTACTTCAGGGATCTCTCCGAAAAACTGTTTTTT
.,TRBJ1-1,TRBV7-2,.,CASSRDTSNTEAFF,TGTGCCAGCTCTCGGGACACCTCGAACACTGAAGCTTTCTTT
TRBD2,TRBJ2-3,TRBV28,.,CASSWLAGADTQYF,TGTGCCAGCAGCTGGCTAGCGGGAGCAGATACGCAGTATTTT
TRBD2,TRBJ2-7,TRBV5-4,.,CASSAGLAGAAPYEQYF,TGTGCCAGCAGCGCGGGACTAGCGGGGGCAGCGCCCTACGAGCAGTACTTC
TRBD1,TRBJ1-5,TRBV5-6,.,CASSRGTGASNQPQHF,TGTGCCAGCAGCCGAGGGACAGGGGCTAGCAATCAGCCCCAGCATTTT
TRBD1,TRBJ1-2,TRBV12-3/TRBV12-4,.,CASTPTGYYGYTF,TGTGCCAGCACCCCGACAGGGTACTATGGCTACACCTTC
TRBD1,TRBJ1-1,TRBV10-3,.,CAISASAGQGSENTEAFF,TGTGCCATCAGCGCCTCCGCGGGACAGGGTTCGGAGAACACTGAAGCTTTCTTT
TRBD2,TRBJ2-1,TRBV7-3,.,CASSPRPRSGGAGTYNEQFF,TGTGCCAGCAGCCCCCGCCCCAGAAGCGGGGGGGCCGGGACCTACAATGAGCAGTTCTTC
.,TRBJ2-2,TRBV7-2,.,CASSLVGGTGELFF,TGTGCCAGCAGCTTAGTCGGCGGCACCGGGGAGCTGTTTTTT
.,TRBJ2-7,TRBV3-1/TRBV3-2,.,CASSQVPGREQYF,TGTGCCAGCAGCCAAGTTCCAGGGCGCGAGCAGTACTTC
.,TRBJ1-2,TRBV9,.,CASSEDSKNSGYTF,TGTGCCAGCAGCGAGGACAGCAAGAACTCTGGCTACACCTTC
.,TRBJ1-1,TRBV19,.,CASNDPGSEAFF,TGTGCCAGTAATGATCCCGGGAGTGAAGCTTTCTTT
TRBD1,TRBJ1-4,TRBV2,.,CASGERQGVGREKLFF,TGTGCCAGCGGCGAAAGACAGGGGGTGGGTCGTGAAAAACTGTTTTTT
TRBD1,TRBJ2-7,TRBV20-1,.,CSQGDTYEQYF,TGCAGTCAGGGGGATACCTACGAGCAGTACTTC
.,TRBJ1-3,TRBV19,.,CASARGANSGNTIYF,TGTGCCAGTGCCCGTGGAGCTAACTCTGGAAACACCATATATTTT
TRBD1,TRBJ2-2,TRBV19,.,CASSIEARGPTGELFF,TGTGCCAGTAGTATAGAGGCCAGGGGGCCCACCGGGGAGCTGTTTTTT
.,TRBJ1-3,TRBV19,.,CASSRDLQRGNTIYF,TGTGCCAGTTCCCGGGATCTACAACGTGGAAACACCATATATTTT
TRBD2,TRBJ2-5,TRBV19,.,CASSPTYGTSGGQETQYF,TGTGCCAGTAGCCCAACCTACGGGACTAGCGGGGGCCAAGAGACCCAGTACTTC
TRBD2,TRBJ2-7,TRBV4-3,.,CASSFKGLAGGRGPGYEQYF,TGCGCCAGCAGCTTCAAGGGTCTAGCGGGAGGTAGGGGGCCCGGTTACGAGCAGTACTTC
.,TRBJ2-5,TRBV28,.,CASSSPDTRETQYF,TGTGCCAGCAGTTCGCCTGACACTCGGGAGACCCAGTACTTC
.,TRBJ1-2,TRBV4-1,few,CASSREGADYGYTF,TGCGCCAGCAGCCGGGAAGGGGCTGACTATGGCTACACCTTC
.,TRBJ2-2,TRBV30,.,CAWTGYLRPGELFF,TGTGCCTGGACAGGGTATCTTAGACCCGGGGAGCTGTTTTTT
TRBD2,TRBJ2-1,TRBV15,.,CATSRGGPRNNEQFF,TGTGCCACCAGCCGGGGGGGGCCGCGGAACAATGAGCAGTTCTTC
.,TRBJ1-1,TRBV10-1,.,CASSETGTEAFF,TGCGCCAGCAGTGAGACCGGGACTGAAGCTTTCTTT
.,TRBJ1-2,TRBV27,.,CASSLSTVANYGYTF,TGTGCCAGCAGTTTAAGCACGGTTGCTAACTATGGCTACACCTTC
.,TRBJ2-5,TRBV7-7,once,CASSNGETQYF,TGTGCTAGCAGTAACGGGGAGACCCAGTACTTC
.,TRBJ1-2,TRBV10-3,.,CAIGPADSNYGYTF,TGTGCCATCGGACCGGCGGACAGCAACTATGGCTACACCTTC
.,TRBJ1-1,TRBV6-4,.,CASSDRAGEAFF,TGTGCCAGCAGTGACCGGGCAGGGGAAGCTTTCTTT
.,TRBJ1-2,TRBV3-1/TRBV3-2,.,CASSQGTGFYGYTF,TGTGCCAGCAGCCAAGGAACCGGGTTCTATGGCTACACCTTC
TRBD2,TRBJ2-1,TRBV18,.,CASSPGTSGPGYNEQFF,TGTGCCAGCTCACCGGGCACTAGCGGTCCCGGCTACAATGAGCAGTTCTTC
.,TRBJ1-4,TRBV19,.,CASTLREKLFF,TGTGCCAGTACCCTGCGAGAAAAACTGTTTTTT
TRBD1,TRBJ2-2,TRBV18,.,CASSPRRDRASGELFF,TGTGCCAGCTCACCACGAAGGGACAGGGCGTCCGGGGAGCTGTTTTTT
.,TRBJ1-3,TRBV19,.,CASSPTGSGNTIYF,TGTGCCAGTAGTCCCACAGGGTCTGGAAACACCATATATTTT
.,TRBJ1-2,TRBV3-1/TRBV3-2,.,CASSQGGRGYTF,TGTGCCAGCAGCCAAGGGGGGAGGGGCTACACCTTC
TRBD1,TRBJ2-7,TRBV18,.,CASSPRGQGYEQYF,TGTGCCAGCTCACCAAGGGGACAGGGTTACGAGCAGTACTTC
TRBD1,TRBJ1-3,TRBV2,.,CASRGQGVTGNTIYF,TGTGCCAGCAGGGGACAGGGGGTAACTGGAAACACCATATATTTT
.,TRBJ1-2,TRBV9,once,CASSPDWTPSSYGYTF,TGTGCCAGCAGCCCCGATTGGACACCGTCATCCTATGGCTACACCTTC
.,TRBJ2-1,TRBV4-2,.,CASSQPSEGKQFF,TGTGCCAGCAGCCAACCCTCGGAGGGGAAGCAGTTCTTC
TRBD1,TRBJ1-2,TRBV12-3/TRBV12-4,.,CASSGTGVGYTF,TGTGCCAGCAGTGGGACAGGGGTGGGCTACACCTTC
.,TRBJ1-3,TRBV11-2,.,CASTTLGVGNTIYF,TGTGCCAGCACCACCCTAGGGGTGGGAAACACCATATATTTT
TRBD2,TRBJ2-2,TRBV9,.,CASSVVPFPAGVVRTGELFF,TGTGCCAGCAGCGTAGTGCCCTTCCCCGCGGGAGTAGTTCGCACCGGGGAGCTGTTTTTT
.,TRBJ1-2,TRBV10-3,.,CAISESNRFGYTF,TGTGCCATCAGTGAGTCGAACAGGTTCGGCTACACCTTC
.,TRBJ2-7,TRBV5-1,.,CASSFGGAGRYEQYF,TGCGCCAGCAGCTTTGGGGGCGCAGGCCGGTACGAGCAGTACTTC
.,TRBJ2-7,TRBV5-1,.,CASSRKEGPYEQYF,TGCGCCAGCAGCCGGAAGGAGGGGCCCTACGAGCAGTACTTC
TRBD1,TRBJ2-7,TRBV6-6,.,CASQSGTGTYEQYF,TGTGCCAGCCAATCCGGGACAGGGACCTACGAGCAGTACTTC
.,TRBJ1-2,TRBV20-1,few,CSARLGYTF,TGCAGTGCTAGACTTGGCTACACCTTC
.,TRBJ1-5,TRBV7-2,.,CASSLRVGSNQPQHF,TGTGCCAGCAGCTTGAGGGTCGGTAGCAATCAGCCCCAGCATTTT